This T cell receptor beta chain was sequenced in a study of blood T cells in healthy people across ages. Study at large: Template switching picked up about one barcoded beta molecule for each two T cells. Findings of the study overall: TCR beta diversity correlated strongly with naive T cell percentage.

Per sample, no less than 5 micrograms of total RNA were extracted. This clonotype has more than one count but fewer than ten. Its specificity is unknown. The CDR3 totals 18 residues. Germline lookup yields CDR1 SGHTA and CDR2 FQGNSA. Trimming took 1 base from V and 4 from J; bases not matched to a gene: 11. The authors ran a second PCR of roughly 7 to 11 cycles using a sample-barcoded 5' primer and a J-beta primer mix. MiXCR, run by TCRdb on the 5' RACE reads, gives a single entry per CDR3 protein. The sample records hundreds of thousands of distinct CDR3 sequences, more than 40% being singletons. The specimen was blood. This clonotype originated in a man between 60 and 75 years old in good health. The chain is built from TRBV7-2 and TRBJ2-3; the match to TRBD2 covers 10 bases. Here the CDR3 reads CASSLVPSGGVVSDTQYF. The CDR3 DNA sequence: TGTGCCAGCAGCTTAGTCCCTAGCGGGGGAGTGGTATCAGATACGCAGTATTTT.